These 26 T cell receptor beta chains were sequenced from one sample in a study of blood T cell repertoires in COVID-19. The method was immunoSEQ multiplex PCR; TCRdb's version includes in-frame clones alone and lacks a portion of them. The sample has just over 150,000 clones; less than 90% are singletons. Sequenced: peripheral blood. These receptors all come from an older woman with acute or convalescent COVID-19.

The chain couples TRBV19 to TRBJ1-5; TRBD1 might be the D (5 bases). Per the germline V gene, CDR1 is LNHDA and CDR2 is SQIVND (reference sequence). The length of the CDR3 is 15 residues. Trimming removed 7 bases from V and 7 bases from J, with 20 bases in between. The CDR3 protein is CASTREGRLGQPQHF. CDR3 nucleotide sequence: TGTGCCAGTACCCGTGAGGGGAGGTTAGGGCAGCCCCAGCATTTT.

The rearrangement uses TRBV5-1 and TRBJ2-7; perhaps TRBD2 as D (6 bases). Germline loops: CDR1 SGHRS, CDR2 YFSETQ. The ends were cut back, 4 bases at V and 6 bases at J, with 14 bases in the middle. The CDR3 is 13 amino acids. CDR3 DNA: TGCGCCAGCAGCCGGAGGGAGGCCTCCGAGCAGTACTTC. Protein product: CASSRREASEQYF.

This clone was detected a few times. V gene TRBV7-9 combines with J gene TRBJ1-1; maybe TRBD1 (5 bases). The germline CDR1 and CDR2 sequences are SEHNR and FQNEAQ (reference sequence). This CDR3 contains 12 residues. Trimming shortened V by 10 bases and J by 3 bases, and 12 bases separated the two germline ends. CDR3 residues: CATGGEDTEAFF. The CDR3 DNA is TGTGCCACCGGGGGAGAAGACACTGAAGCTTTCTTT.

The V gene is TRBV5-3, the J gene TRBJ1-6; D is undetermined. Being an ORF, TRBV5-3 has a function that is uncertain. The CDR3 runs 15 residues. V lost 4 bases, J lost 6 bases, and 14 bases lay in between. CDR3 region: CARSLGWECNSPLHF. CDR3 in DNA: TGTGCCAGAAGCCTTGGCTGGGAGTGTAATTCACCCCTCCACTTT.

The V and J genes are TRBV7-8 and TRBJ1-3; TRBD1 is a possible D gene (5 bases). The V end was cut by 0 bases, the J end by 3 bases, with 9 bases between. Germline loops: CDR1 SGHVS, CDR2 FQNEAQ. The CDR3 has 15 amino acids. As DNA, the CDR3 is TGTGCCAGCAGCTTAGCGGGGGGAGGTGGAAACACCATATATTTT. Translated: CASSLAGGGGNTIYF.

This chain links TRBV2 with TRBJ2-2; D is perhaps TRBD1 (6 bases). Germline CDR1 SNHLY, CDR2 FYNNEI. This CDR3 contains 15 residues. Trimming left V 4 bases short and J 5 bases short, with 14 bases between. The CDR3 DNA follows: TGTGCCAGCAGTGTATTCACAGGGCTTACCGGGGAGCTGTTTTTT. The encoded protein is CASSVFTGLTGELFF.

This clone was seen a few times. This rearrangement joins TRBV6-5 to TRBJ1-5; 8 bases are a match to TRBD1. J lost 7 bases, V lost 0 bases, and 8 bases had no gene match. Germline CDR1 is MNHEY and CDR2 is SVGAGI. The CDR3 contains 16 residues. DNA of the CDR3: TGTGCCAGCAGTTACTCCAGGACAGGGACTGGGCAGCCCCAGCATTTT. This gives the protein CASSYSRTGTGQPQHF.

This chain uses TRBV6-5 with TRBJ1-2, with D possibly matching TRBD1 (5 bases). This CDR3 is 16 amino acids long. Germline values: CDR1 MNHEY, CDR2 SVGAGI. V gave up 0 bases and J gave up 2 bases, with 13 bases separating them. As DNA, the CDR3 is TGTGCCAGCAGTTACTCGGAGGGACCGGGGAACTATGGCTACACCTTC. Translating it yields CASSYSEGPGNYGYTF.

This clone occurred a few times. DNA of the CDR3: TGTGCCAGCAGTCCGGGACAGAACACTGAAGCTTTCTTT. It encodes CASSPGQNTEAFF. V is TRBV6-5 and J is TRBJ1-1; tentatively, D is TRBD1 (6 bases). Trimming stripped 5 bases from V and 1 base from J, with 8 bases between. The CDR3 length is 13 residues. CDR1 and CDR2 from the germline V gene are MNHEY and SVGAGI.

The rearrangement uses TRBV7-2 and TRBJ1-6; no clear D. The V end lost 1 base, the J end lost 4 bases, and 8 bases lay between the germline ends. Germline lookup yields CDR1 SGHTA and CDR2 FQGNSA. This CDR3 is 15 amino acids long. The chain's CDR3 is CASSLGQNYNSPLHF. CDR3 bases: TGTGCCAGCAGCTTAGGGCAGAATTATAATTCACCCCTCCACTTT.

The chain is built from TRBV5-1 and TRBJ2-1, with D tentatively TRBD1 (6 bases). Trimming stripped 3 bases from V and 1 base from J, with 11 bases between. The CDR3 covers 15 residues. Germline V gene lookup returns CDR1 SGHRS and CDR2 YFSETQ. The CDR3 DNA is TGCGCCAGCAGCTCCGGGACAACGTCCTACAATGAGCAGTTCTTC. Its translation is CASSSGTTSYNEQFF. The full variable domain, completed using reference TRBV5-1 and TRBJ2-1, is KAGVTQTPRYLIKTRGQQVTLSCSPISGHRSVSWYQQTPGQGLQFLFEYFSETQRNKGNFPGRFSGRQFSNSRSEMNVSTLELGDSALYLCASSSGTTSYNEQFFGPGTRLTVL.

The chain recombines TRBV7-2 with TRBJ1-5, with 7 positions matching TRBD1. Trimming took 5 bases from V and 0 from J; bases not matched to a gene: 4. Germline CDR1 reads SGHTA; CDR2 reads FQGNSA. The length of the CDR3 is 15 residues. In nucleotides, the CDR3 is TGTGCCAGCAGCCCAGACAGGGATAGCAATCAGCCCCAGCATTTT. This encodes CASSPDRDSNQPQHF.

This chain connects TRBV2 to TRBJ2-1, with 10 bases matching TRBD1. Per germline, CDR1 SNHLY and CDR2 FYNNEI. V trimming: 5 bases; J trimming: 9 bases; junction bases outside the gene matches: 10. The CDR3 totals 15 residues. The CDR3 nucleotides are TGTGCCAGCAGTCCTCCGGGACAGGGGAGGGGTGAGCAGTTCTTC. The encoded protein is CASSPPGQGRGEQFF.

The chain recombines TRBV6-1 with TRBJ1-1; no clear D. The CDR3 length is 14 residues. CDR1 is MNHNS, CDR2 SASEGT, per germline. Trimming removed 3 bases from V and 5 bases from J, with 13 bases in between. CDR3 nucleotides: TGTGCCAGCAGTGATGAGGAAGTCCGAACTGAAGCTTTCTTT. It yields the protein CASSDEEVRTEAFF.

V gene TRBV9 combines with J gene TRBJ2-5; D possibly corresponds to TRBD1 (5 bases). In germline, CDR1 is SGDLS, CDR2 YYNGEE. The CDR3 consists of 14 residues. The V gene lost 0 bases and the J gene lost 7 bases, with 13 bases spanning the gap. The CDR3 nucleotides read TGTGCCAGCAGCGTAGCTGGGGCCTCAGGGACCCAGTACTTC. It codes for CASSVAGASGTQYF.

This rearrangement joins TRBV4-2 to TRBJ2-2; 9 positions match TRBD1. The CDR3 is 17 residues long. Germline loops: CDR1 LGHNA, CDR2 YNFKEQ. V lost 1 base to trimming and J lost 7 bases; unmatched junction nucleotides: 10. The CDR3 is CASSQVRDREYHGELFF. CDR3 nucleotides: TGTGCCAGCAGCCAAGTCCGGGACAGGGAGTATCACGGGGAGCTGTTTTTT.

The genes are TRBV7-3 and TRBJ1-1, with D tentatively TRBD1 (6 bases). Per germline, CDR1 SGHTA and CDR2 FQGTGA. The CDR3 extends over 14 amino acids. With 4 bases removed from V and 5 bases from J, the gap between germline ends came to 14 bases. CDR3 DNA sequence: TGTGCCAGCAGCTCAACAGGGAGTCGGACTGAAGCTTTCTTT. Protein product: CASSSTGSRTEAFF.

This clone appeared once. The chain employs TRBV28 and TRBJ2-1; 13 nucleotides match TRBD2. Germline CDR1 is MDHEN and CDR2 is SYDVKM. This CDR3 is 17 amino acids long. The V segment lost 8 bases and the J segment 4 bases; nucleotides outside the gene matches: 11. The CDR3 DNA is TGTGCCAGCTGCACCGGGGCGGGACTAGCGGGGTACAATGAGCAGTTCTTC. Protein: CASCTGAGLAGYNEQFF.

The chain employs TRBV27 and TRBJ2-3; possible D gene TRBD2, 5 bases. The CDR3 runs 13 residues. The germline V and J ends were trimmed by 2 bases and 5 bases, with 8 bases remaining between them. Germline V CDR1 and CDR2: MNHEY, SMNVEV (reference sequence). CDR3 nucleotides: TGTGCCAGCAGTTTAAAAGAGGGAGATACGCAGTATTTT. The encoded protein is CASSLKEGDTQYF.

The chain has TRBV3-1 (or the pseudogene TRBV3-2) and TRBJ2-5, with 8 nucleotides matching TRBD2. V shed 1 base and J 1 base; nucleotides not matched to a gene: 5. The CDR3 runs 16 residues. From germline, CDR1 is LGHDT and CDR2 YNNKEL (reference sequence). The CDR3 spells CASSQGRGGRQETQYF. CDR3 DNA: TGTGCCAGCAGCCAAGGACGGGGGGGCCGCCAAGAGACCCAGTACTTC.

The rearrangement joins TRBV6-5 to TRBJ2-2; D possibly corresponds to TRBD2 (5 bases). The V and J ends lost 8 bases and 2 bases respectively, with 15 bases between them. CDR1 and CDR2 (germline): MNHEY, SVGAGI. The CDR3 is 15 residues long. CDR3 loop: CASAQDSLNTGELFF. The CDR3 bases are TGTGCCAGCGCCCAGGACTCCTTAAACACCGGGGAGCTGTTTTTT.

The V and J genes are TRBV2 and TRBJ1-5, with D tentatively TRBD1 (6 bases). This CDR3 is built from 15 residues. Germline V gene lookup returns CDR1 SNHLY and CDR2 FYNNEI. Trimming removed 6 bases from V and 2 bases from J, with 14 bases in between. The CDR3 nucleotides are TGTGCCAGCAGGGACAGAAAAGCGGGCAATCAGCCCCAGCATTTT. It specifies CASRDRKAGNQPQHF.

This sequence joins TRBV29-1 and TRBJ1-1; 8 positions match TRBD1. CDR3 length equals 12 residues. J gave up 7 bases and V 5 bases, and 6 bases lay outside the gene matches. Germline V gives CDR1 SQVTM, CDR2 ANQGSEA. Here the CDR3 reads CSVLGQGGEAFF. CDR3 DNA: TGCAGCGTTCTCGGACAGGGCGGTGAAGCTTTCTTT. The complete variable domain, with remaining parts taken from reference TRBV29-1 and TRBJ1-1, reads SAVISQKPSRDICQRGTSLTIQCQVDSQVTMMFWYRQQPGQSLTLIATANQGSEATYESGFVIDKFPISRPNLTFSTLTVSNMSPEDSSIYLCSVLGQGGEAFFGQGTRLTVV.

This sequence joins TRBV4-2 and TRBJ1-5, with 12 bases aligning to TRBD1. There are 16 residues in the CDR3. Germline assignment: CDR1 LGHNA and CDR2 YNFKEQ. After removal of 3 bases from V and 4 bases from J, the junction contained 4 bases not matched to a gene. The CDR3 DNA reads TGTGCCAGCAGCCACGGGACAGGGGGCGAAAATCAGCCCCAGCATTTT. It is translated as CASSHGTGGENQPQHF.

The genes are TRBV9 and TRBJ1-2; D not certain. V shed 2 bases and J shed 8 bases, with 22 bases lying between them. Germline assignment: CDR1 SGDLS and CDR2 YYNGEE. CDR3 length: 16 residues. CDR3 sequence (DNA): TGTGCCAGCAGCGTGATGACGGGTGCGGCTGGCTACGGCTACACCTTC. It translates to CASSVMTGAAGYGYTF. Based on the CDR3 plus reference TRBV9 and TRBJ1-2, the full variable domain is DSGVTQTPKHLITATGQRVTLRCSPRSGDLSVYWYQQSLDQGLQFLIQYYNGEERAKGNILERFSAQQFPDLHSELNLSSLELGDSALYFCASSVMTGAAGYGYTFGSGTRLTVV.

The chain couples TRBV30 to TRBJ2-7, with 7 bases lining up with TRBD2. The J segment lost 3 bases and the V segment lost 3 bases, leaving 8 bases of the junction unmatched. CDR1 is GTSNPN and CDR2 is SVGIG in the germline V gene (reference sequence). The CDR3 spans 14 residues. DNA for the CDR3: TGTGCCTGGAGGCCCACGGGACTATACTACGAGCAGTACTTC. Translation: CAWRPTGLYYEQYF.